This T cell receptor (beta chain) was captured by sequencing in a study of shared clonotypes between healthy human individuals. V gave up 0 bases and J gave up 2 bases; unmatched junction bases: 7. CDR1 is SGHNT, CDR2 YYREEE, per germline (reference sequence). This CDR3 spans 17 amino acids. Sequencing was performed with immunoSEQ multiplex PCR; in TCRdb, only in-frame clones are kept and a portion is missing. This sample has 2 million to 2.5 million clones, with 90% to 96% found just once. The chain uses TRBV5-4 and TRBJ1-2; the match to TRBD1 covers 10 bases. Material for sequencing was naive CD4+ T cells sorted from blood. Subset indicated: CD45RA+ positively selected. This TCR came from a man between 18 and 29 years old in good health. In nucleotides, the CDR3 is TGTGCCAGCAGCTTGGGACAGGGGGCCACTCTAAACTATGGCTACACCTTC. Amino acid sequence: CASSLGQGATLNYGYTF.